The next 22 T cell receptor beta chains were all read from a single sample in a study of cytomegalovirus exposure and HLA in healthy donors. Vbeta (60) and Jbeta (13) primers were used in the PCR. This table comes from immunoSEQ multiplex PCR, and its TCRdb copy is limited to in-frame clones, with some not included. Of some 100,000 clones listed, about 75% are singletons. The sample consisted of PBMCs. The source is a woman under 30 in good health and CMV-seropositive.

The rearrangement links TRBV4-1 to TRBJ2-7; the match to TRBD2 covers 9 bases. Germline V lookup: CDR1 MGHRA, CDR2 YSYEKL. J was trimmed by 4 bases and V by 0 bases; bases with no gene match: 4. This CDR3 has 15 residues. The CDR3, as DNA: TGCGCCAGCAGCCAAGACCCTAGCGGGATATACGAGCAGTACTTC. Translation gives CASSQDPSGIYEQYF.

The CDR3 DNA is TGTGCCACCCACCAGTATAGCAATCAGCCCCAGCATTTT. This gives the protein CATHQYSNQPQHF. V gene TRBV28 combines with J gene TRBJ1-5; no definite D call. CDR3 size: 13 residues. Trimming cost V 10 bases and J 0 bases, with 10 bases left between them. The germline V gene encodes CDR1 MDHEN and CDR2 SYDVKM.

The chain employs TRBV7-8 and TRBJ2-6; a possible D gene is TRBD2 (7 bases). The germline V and J ends were trimmed by 8 bases and 1 base, with 12 bases remaining between them. Germline V gene sequence: CDR1 SGHVS, CDR2 FQNEAQ. The CDR3 has 15 residues. CDR3 coding DNA: TGTGCCAGCGGGGGGGGGCAGTCTGGGGCCAACGTCCTGACTTTC. Translation gives CASGGGQSGANVLTF.

The table lists this clone with a few counts. V is TRBV6-5 and J is TRBJ2-5, with 9 bases lining up with TRBD1. Judging by the DNA end, TRBJ2-7 fits better; the J call may be wrong. CDR3 length equals 15 residues. CDR1 is MNHEY, CDR2 SVGAGI, per germline. DNA of the CDR3: TGTGCCAGCAGTTACGGGACAGGGTCTTCCAACGAGCAGTACTTC. Residues: CASSYGTGSSNEQYF.

In nucleotides, the CDR3 is TGCGCCAGCAGCCAAGTGCGGACAGGGGCCTACGAGCAGTACTTC. Translation gives CASSQVRTGAYEQYF. V is TRBV4-3 and J is TRBJ2-7; 9 positions agree with TRBD1. CDR1 and CDR2 (germline): LGHNA, YSLEER. V was pared by 1 base and J by 2 bases, with 3 bases of the junction left unmatched. The CDR3 consists of 15 residues.

CDR3 sequence (DNA): TGTGCCAGCAGTCTTACTAGCGACACCGGGGAGCTGTTTTTT. It codes for CASSLTSDTGELFF. The rearrangement uses TRBV2 and TRBJ2-2; 7 bases align to TRBD2. Germline CDR1 reads SNHLY; CDR2 reads FYNNEI. CDR3 length: 14 residues. V lost 5 bases and J lost 3; bases outside the gene matches: 3.

The gene calls are TRBV29-1 and TRBJ2-3; a possible D gene is TRBD2 (6 bases). The CDR3 covers 15 residues. The V gene lost 0 bases and the J gene lost 2 bases, with 12 bases spanning the gap. Germline-derived CDR1 and CDR2 are SQVTM and ANQGSEA. CDR3 in DNA: TGCAGCGTTGAAGATCCGGGACTCAACACAGATACGCAGTATTTT. It translates to CSVEDPGLNTDTQYF.

The chain carries TRBV19 and TRBJ1-1; D perhaps matches TRBD1 (6 bases). This CDR3 is 15 amino acids long. V was pared by 1 base and J by 1 base, with 10 bases between. Germline assignment: CDR1 LNHDA and CDR2 SQIVND (reference sequence). CDR3 sequence: CASSIGGHGNTEAFF. CDR3 nucleotides: TGTGCCAGTAGTATAGGGGGACACGGGAACACTGAAGCTTTCTTT.

CDR3 DNA: TGTGCCAGAAGCCCCGACCTAGCGGATTTATCAGACGAGCAGTACTTC. Translated: CARSPDLADLSDEQYF. The chain carries TRBV5-3 and TRBJ2-7; TRBD2 matches 7 bases. TRBV5-3 is an open reading frame, and its role is uncertain. V lost 4 bases and J lost 5; bases outside the gene matches: 15. There are 16 residues in the CDR3.

The gene calls are TRBV14 and TRBJ2-1; 7 bases are a match to TRBD2. This CDR3 has 17 amino acids. Germline trimming cut 1 base from V and 7 bases from J; bases unmatched to any gene: 13. Germline V gives CDR1 SGHDN, CDR2 FVKESK. In DNA form, the CDR3 reads TGTGCCAGCAGCCAAGTAGGGCTAGCGGAGGTCAGGAATGAGCAGTTCTTC. This codes for CASSQVGLAEVRNEQFF.

V usage is TRBV19 and J usage is TRBJ2-1; D perhaps matches TRBD1 (6 bases). This CDR3 region has 14 residues. V lost 4 bases and J lost 9, with 16 bases in between. The germline V gene has CDR1 LNHDA and CDR2 SQIVND (reference sequence). The CDR3 DNA is TGTGCCAGTAGTAGGGACACCCTCGTGGGTGAGCAGTTCTTC. It translates to CASSRDTLVGEQFF.

The chain recombines TRBV18 with TRBJ2-5, with TRBD2 matching 7 bases. The trim removed 4 bases at V and 1 base at J, leaving 6 bases unmatched. From germline, CDR1 is KGHSH and CDR2 LQKENI. The CDR3 covers 15 residues. The CDR3 DNA reads TGTGCCAGCTCACTGGCTAGCGGAGTCCAAGAGACCCAGTACTTC. Protein sequence: CASSLASGVQETQYF.

The chain is built from TRBV30 and TRBJ2-3; D might be TRBD2 (6 bases). The germline V and J ends were trimmed by 4 bases and 6 bases, with 20 bases remaining between them. This CDR3 spans 15 amino acids. Germline V gene lookup returns CDR1 GTSNPN and CDR2 SVGIG (reference sequence). The CDR3, as DNA: TGTGCCTGGACCTCCGGGGGATCCGCACGTGATACGCAGTATTTT. Translating it yields CAWTSGGSARDTQYF.

The chain has TRBV5-4 and TRBJ2-1, with 9 positions matching TRBD2. This CDR3 contains 14 residues. J lost 4 bases, V lost 5 bases, and 4 bases had no gene match. Germline lookup yields CDR1 SGHNT and CDR2 YYREEE (reference sequence). The CDR3 DNA sequence: TGTGCCAGCAGGGAGACTAGCGGATACAATGAGCAGTTCTTC. It translates to CASRETSGYNEQFF.

The CDR3 DNA reads as TGCGCCAGCAGCTCCCAGACAGGGAAGTACGAGCAGTACTTC. It codes for CASSSQTGKYEQYF. The chain joins TRBV5-1 to TRBJ2-7; 7 nucleotides line up with TRBD1. This CDR3 has 14 residues. CDR1 is SGHRS, CDR2 YFSETQ, per germline. V gave up 3 bases and J gave up 4 bases; unmatched junction bases: 7.

Concerning this clone: One junction end disagrees with the germline gene, perhaps due to a read error. The chain joins TRBV7-9 to TRBJ2-2; maybe TRBD2 (6 bases). Germline V gives CDR1 SEHNR, CDR2 FQNEAQ (reference sequence). The CDR3 spans 15 residues. CDR3 nucleotide sequence: TGTTCCAGCAGCTTAGGGACTTCTTTCACCGGGGAGCTGTTTTTT. It codes for CSSSLGTSFTGELFF.

This chain links TRBV7-2 with TRBJ2-3, with 12 bases that match TRBD2. CDR3 size: 17 residues. CDR1 and CDR2 (germline): SGHTA, FQGNSA. V dropped 6 bases and J dropped 1; count of bases not matched to a gene: 8. Here the CDR3 DNA reads TGTGCCAGCAGATCCCTCCCTAGCGGGAGGGGCACAGATACGCAGTATTTT. The encoded protein is CASRSLPSGRGTDTQYF.

V is TRBV19 and J is TRBJ2-7; D may be TRBD1 (6 bases). Germline CDR1 and CDR2: LNHDA and SQIVND (reference sequence). V was shortened by 5 bases and J by 0 bases, with 11 bases between the two germline ends. This CDR3 comprises 14 residues. The CDR3 sequence is CASSLPGHSYEQYF. The CDR3 DNA reads as TGTGCCAGTAGTCTCCCGGGACACTCCTACGAGCAGTACTTC.

The chain has TRBV5-1 and TRBJ1-6; possible D gene TRBD1, 5 bases. The CDR3 loop spans 14 amino acids. Per germline, CDR1 SGHRS and CDR2 YFSETQ. Trimming shortened V by 0 bases and J by 9 bases, and 10 bases separated the two germline ends. The CDR3 nucleotides are TGCGCCAGCAGCTTGGCCGGACATCCTTCACCCCTCCACTTT. Translating gives CASSLAGHPSPLHF.

The chain recombines TRBV27 with TRBJ2-7; perhaps TRBD1 as D (7 bases). The germline gives CDR1 MNHEY, CDR2 SMNVEV (reference sequence). V lost 5 bases and J lost 3, with 17 bases in between. The CDR3 runs to 15 residues. CDR3 amino acids: CASSLRGADLYEQYF. In DNA form, the CDR3 reads TGTGCCAGCAGTCTCAGGGGGGCGGACCTCTACGAGCAGTACTTC.

This clone has a handful of counts. The V call is TRBV5-4, the J call TRBJ1-1, with D possibly matching TRBD1 (5 bases). CDR3 length equals 14 residues. Trimming stripped 0 bases from V and 1 base from J, with 7 bases between. Looked up from germline, CDR1 is SGHNT and CDR2 is YYREEE (reference sequence). DNA for the CDR3: TGTGCCAGCAGCTTGGACAGGTGGAACACTGAAGCTTTCTTT. Amino acids: CASSLDRWNTEAFF.

This chain joins TRBV18 and TRBJ2-2; D might be TRBD1 (5 bases). CDR3 length: 16 amino acids. Germline CDR1 KGHSH, CDR2 LQKENI. Trimming stripped 5 bases from V and 4 bases from J, with 17 bases between. CDR3: CASSTSWQGSTGELFF. CDR3 sequence (DNA): TGTGCCAGCTCAACCTCGTGGCAGGGTTCCACCGGGGAGCTGTTTTTT.